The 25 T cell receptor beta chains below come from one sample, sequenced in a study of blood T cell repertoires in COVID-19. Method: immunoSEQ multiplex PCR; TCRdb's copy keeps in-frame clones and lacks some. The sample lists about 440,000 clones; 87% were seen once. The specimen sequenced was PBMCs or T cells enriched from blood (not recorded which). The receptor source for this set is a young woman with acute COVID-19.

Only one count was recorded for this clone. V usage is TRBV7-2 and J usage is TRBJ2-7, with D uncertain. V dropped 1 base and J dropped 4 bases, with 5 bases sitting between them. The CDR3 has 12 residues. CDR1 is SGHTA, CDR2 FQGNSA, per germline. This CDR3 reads CASSLGRYEQYF. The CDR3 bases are TGTGCCAGCAGCTTAGGCAGGTACGAGCAGTACTTC.

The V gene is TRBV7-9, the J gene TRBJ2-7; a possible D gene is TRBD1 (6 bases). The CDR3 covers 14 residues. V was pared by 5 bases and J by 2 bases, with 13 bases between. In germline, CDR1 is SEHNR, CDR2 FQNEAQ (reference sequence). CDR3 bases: TGTGCCAGCAGCCATGACAGGCCGACCTACGAGCAGTACTTC. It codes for CASSHDRPTYEQYF.

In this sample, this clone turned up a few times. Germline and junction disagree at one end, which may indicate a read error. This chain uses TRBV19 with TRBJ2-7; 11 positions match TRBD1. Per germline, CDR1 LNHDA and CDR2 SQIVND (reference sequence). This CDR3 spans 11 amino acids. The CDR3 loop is CASTSLGQGAF. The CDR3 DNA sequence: TGTGCCAGCACATCCCTAGGACAGGGGGCCTTC. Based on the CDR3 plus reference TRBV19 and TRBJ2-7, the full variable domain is DGGITQSPKYLFRKEGQNVTLSCEQNLNHDAMYWYRQDPGQGLRLIYYSQIVNDFQKGDIAEGYSVSREKKESFPLTVTSAQKNPTAFYLCASTSLGQGAFGPGTRLTVT.

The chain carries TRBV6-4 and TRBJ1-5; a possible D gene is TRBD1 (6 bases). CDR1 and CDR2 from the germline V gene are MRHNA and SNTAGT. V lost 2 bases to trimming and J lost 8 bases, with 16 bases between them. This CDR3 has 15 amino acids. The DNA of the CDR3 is TGTGCCAGCAGTGACAGGGGGACCTATGTTAAGCCCCAGCATTTT. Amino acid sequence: CASSDRGTYVKPQHF.

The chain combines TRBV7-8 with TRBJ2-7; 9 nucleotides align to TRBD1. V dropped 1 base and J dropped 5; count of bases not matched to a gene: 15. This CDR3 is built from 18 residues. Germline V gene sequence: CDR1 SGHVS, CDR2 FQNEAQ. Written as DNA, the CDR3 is TGTGCCAGCAGCTTAGTAGGTCGGGACAGGGATCTTCGGGACGAGCAGTACTTC. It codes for CASSLVGRDRDLRDEQYF.

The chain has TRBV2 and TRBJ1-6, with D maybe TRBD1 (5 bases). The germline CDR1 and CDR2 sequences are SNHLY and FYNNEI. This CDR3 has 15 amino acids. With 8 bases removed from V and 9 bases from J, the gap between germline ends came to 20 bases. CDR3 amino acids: CASFGRDVGSSPLHF. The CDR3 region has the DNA TGTGCCAGCTTTGGGAGGGACGTTGGTTCTTCACCCCTCCACTTT.

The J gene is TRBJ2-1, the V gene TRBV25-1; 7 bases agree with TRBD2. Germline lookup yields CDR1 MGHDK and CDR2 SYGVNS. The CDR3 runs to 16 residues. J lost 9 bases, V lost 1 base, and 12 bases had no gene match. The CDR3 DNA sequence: TGTGCCAGCAGTGAATTGGGAAGGACTAGAATTGGTGAGCAGTTCTTC. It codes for CASSELGRTRIGEQFF.

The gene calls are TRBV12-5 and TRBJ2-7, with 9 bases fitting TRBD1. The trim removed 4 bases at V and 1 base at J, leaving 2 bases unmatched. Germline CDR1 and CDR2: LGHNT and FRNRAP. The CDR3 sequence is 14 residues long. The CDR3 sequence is CASGSGQGSYEQYF. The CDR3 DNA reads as TGTGCTAGTGGTTCGGGACAGGGTTCCTACGAGCAGTACTTC.

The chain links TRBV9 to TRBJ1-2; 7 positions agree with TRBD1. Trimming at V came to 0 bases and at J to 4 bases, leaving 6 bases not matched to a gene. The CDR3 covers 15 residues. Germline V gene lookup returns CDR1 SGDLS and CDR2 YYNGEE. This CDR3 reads CASSVGLQGSYGYTF. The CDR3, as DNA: TGTGCCAGCAGCGTAGGTTTACAGGGGAGCTATGGCTACACCTTC.

CDR3: CASSEGRVNNQPQHF. The CDR3 region has the DNA TGTGCCAGCAGTGAAGGCAGGGTGAACAATCAGCCCCAGCATTTT. The chain employs TRBV2 and TRBJ1-5; possible D gene TRBD1, 5 bases. Germline V lookup: CDR1 SNHLY, CDR2 FYNNEI. The CDR3 runs to 15 residues. With 1 base removed from V and 3 bases from J, the gap between germline ends came to 10 bases.

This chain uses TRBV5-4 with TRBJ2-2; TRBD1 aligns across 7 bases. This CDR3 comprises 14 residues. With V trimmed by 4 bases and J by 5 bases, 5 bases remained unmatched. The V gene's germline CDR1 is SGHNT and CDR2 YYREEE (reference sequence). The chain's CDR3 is CASSRADRTGELFF. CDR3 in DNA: TGTGCCAGCAGCCGGGCGGACAGGACCGGGGAGCTGTTTTTT.

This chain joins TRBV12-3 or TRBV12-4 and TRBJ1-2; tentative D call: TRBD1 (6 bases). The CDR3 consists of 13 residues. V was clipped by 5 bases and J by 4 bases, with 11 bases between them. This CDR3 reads CASSRDTTYGYTF. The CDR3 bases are TGTGCCAGCAGTAGGGACACGACCTATGGCTACACCTTC.

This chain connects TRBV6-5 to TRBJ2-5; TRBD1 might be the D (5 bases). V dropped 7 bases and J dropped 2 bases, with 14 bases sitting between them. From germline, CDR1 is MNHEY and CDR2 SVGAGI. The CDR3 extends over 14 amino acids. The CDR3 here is CASNQGSPQETQYF. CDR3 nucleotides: TGTGCCAGCAATCAGGGCAGCCCACAAGAGACCCAGTACTTC.

The DNA for the CDR3 is TGTGCCAGTAGTATGAACAGAGCTTTCTTT. Encoded protein: CASSMNRAFF. The chain has TRBV19 and TRBJ1-1; D call uncertain. The CDR3 length is 10 residues. Germline loops: CDR1 LNHDA, CDR2 SQIVND (reference sequence). Trimming stripped 3 bases from V and 10 bases from J, with 6 bases between.

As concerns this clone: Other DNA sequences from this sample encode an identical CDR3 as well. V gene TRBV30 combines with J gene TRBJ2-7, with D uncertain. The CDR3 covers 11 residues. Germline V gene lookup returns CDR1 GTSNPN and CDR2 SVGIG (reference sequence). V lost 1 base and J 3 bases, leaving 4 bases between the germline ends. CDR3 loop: CAWSALYEQYF. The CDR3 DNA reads TGTGCCTGGAGTGCTCTCTACGAGCAGTACTTC.

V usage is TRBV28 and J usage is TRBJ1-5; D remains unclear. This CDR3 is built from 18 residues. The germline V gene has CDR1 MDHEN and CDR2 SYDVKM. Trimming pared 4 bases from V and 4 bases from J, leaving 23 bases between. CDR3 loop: CASSSPLSGLVPNQPQHF. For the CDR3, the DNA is TGTGCCAGCAGTTCCCCGCTTTCCGGTTTAGTCCCAAATCAGCCCCAGCATTTT.

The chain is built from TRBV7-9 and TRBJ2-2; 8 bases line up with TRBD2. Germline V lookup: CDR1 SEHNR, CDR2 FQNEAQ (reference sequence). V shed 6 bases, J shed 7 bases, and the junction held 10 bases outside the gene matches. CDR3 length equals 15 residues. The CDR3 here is CASSLHSTSDGELFF. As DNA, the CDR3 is TGTGCCAGCAGTCTTCACTCGACTAGCGACGGGGAGCTGTTTTTT.

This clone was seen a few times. DNA of the CDR3: TGTGCCAGCAGCTTCTTTAGACTAGCGGGAGGTCTTCTACGGTACGAGCAGTACTTC. The encoded protein is CASSFFRLAGGLLRYEQYF. J is TRBJ2-7 and V is TRBV5-4, with TRBD2 matching 13 bases. Germline loops: CDR1 SGHNT, CDR2 YYREEE (reference sequence). V was clipped by 2 bases and J by 4 bases; unmatched bases: 15. The CDR3 extends over 19 amino acids.

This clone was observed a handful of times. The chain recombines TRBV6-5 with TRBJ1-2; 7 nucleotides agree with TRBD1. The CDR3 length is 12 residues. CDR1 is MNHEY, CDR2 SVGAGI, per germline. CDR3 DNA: TGTGTAGCCTCTACAGGGGTGGGGGGCTACACCTTC. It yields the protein CVASTGVGGYTF.

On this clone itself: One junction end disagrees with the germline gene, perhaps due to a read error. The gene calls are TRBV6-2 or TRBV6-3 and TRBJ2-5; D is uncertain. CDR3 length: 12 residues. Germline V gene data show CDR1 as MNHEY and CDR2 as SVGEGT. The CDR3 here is CASSQTPGRDHF. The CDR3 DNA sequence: TGTGCCAGCAGTCAGACCCCGGGTCGCGACCACTTC.

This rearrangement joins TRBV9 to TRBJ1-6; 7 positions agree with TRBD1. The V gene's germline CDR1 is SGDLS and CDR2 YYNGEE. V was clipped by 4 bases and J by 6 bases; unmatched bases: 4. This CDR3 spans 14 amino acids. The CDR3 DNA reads TGTGCCAGCAGCACAGGGGTTGCTAATTCACCCCTCCACTTT. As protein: CASSTGVANSPLHF.

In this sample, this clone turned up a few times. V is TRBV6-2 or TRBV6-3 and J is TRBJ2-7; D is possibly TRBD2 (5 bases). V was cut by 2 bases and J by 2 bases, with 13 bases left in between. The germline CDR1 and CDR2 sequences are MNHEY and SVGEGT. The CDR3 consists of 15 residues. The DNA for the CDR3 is TGTGCCAGCAGTTACGCAGGAGGAGGCCCCTACGAGCAGTACTTC. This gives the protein CASSYAGGGPYEQYF.

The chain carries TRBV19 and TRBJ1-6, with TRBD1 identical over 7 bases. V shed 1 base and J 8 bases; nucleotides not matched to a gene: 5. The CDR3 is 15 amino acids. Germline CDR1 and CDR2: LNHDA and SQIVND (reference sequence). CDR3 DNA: TGTGCCAGTAGTATAGCGACAGGGTTTGATTCACCCCTCCACTTT. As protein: CASSIATGFDSPLHF.

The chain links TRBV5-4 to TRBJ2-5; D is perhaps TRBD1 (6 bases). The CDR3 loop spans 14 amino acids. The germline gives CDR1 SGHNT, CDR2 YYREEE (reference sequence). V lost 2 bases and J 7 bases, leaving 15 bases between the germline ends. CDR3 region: CASSFLQGSGTQYF. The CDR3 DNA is TGTGCCAGCAGCTTCCTTCAGGGGTCGGGGACCCAGTACTTC.

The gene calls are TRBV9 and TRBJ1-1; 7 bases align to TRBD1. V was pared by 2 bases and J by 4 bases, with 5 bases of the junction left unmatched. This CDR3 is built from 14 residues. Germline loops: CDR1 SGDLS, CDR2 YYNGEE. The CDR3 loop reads CASSVSGGGTEAFF. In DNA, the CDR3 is TGTGCCAGCAGCGTTTCAGGGGGAGGCACTGAAGCTTTCTTT.